Presented here are 32 T cell receptor beta chains from one specimen sequenced in a study of molecular identifiers for immune sequencing clone quantification. TCRdb ran MiXCR on the PCR reads and lists one entry per CDR3 protein. The sample includes 97,000 or so distinct CDR3 sequences, 24% of them seen just once. Sequencing was performed on naive CD8+ T cells from blood, with Jurkat cell RNA spiked in. The sample's subset: FACS-sorted CD8+CD4-CCR7+CD45RA+ naive T cells. Receptors originate from a human donor in good health. Some libraries in this study had Jurkat cell RNA spiked in.

This clonotype turned up a few times. The chain couples TRBV2 to TRBJ2-1; the match to TRBD2 covers 7 bases. Germline CDR1 is SNHLY and CDR2 is FYNNEI. This CDR3 contains 16 residues. V lost 4 bases to trimming and J lost 1 base; unmatched junction nucleotides: 7. The CDR3 DNA sequence: TGTGCCAGCAGTGCTGGCGGGAGCCTTTCCTACAATGAGCAGTTCTTC. Amino acids: CASSAGGSLSYNEQFF. Using reference TRBV2 and TRBJ2-1 for the parts outside the CDR3, the full variable domain is EPEVTQTPSHQVTQMGQEVILRCVPISNHLYFYWYRQILGQKVEFLVSFYNNEISEKSEIFDDQFSVERPDGSNFTLKIRSTKLEDSAMYFCASSAGGSLSYNEQFFGPGTRLTVL.

This clonotype was counted at least ten times. This chain connects TRBV6-2 or TRBV6-3 to TRBJ2-7; D is ambiguous. Per germline, CDR1 MNHEY and CDR2 SVGEGT. The CDR3 contains 11 residues. The V and J ends lost 4 bases and 6 bases respectively, with 7 bases between them. The CDR3 sequence: CASSWVSEQYF. The CDR3 DNA is TGTGCCAGCAGTTGGGTAAGCGAGCAGTACTTC.

At least ten counts were recorded for this clonotype. The chain couples TRBV9 to TRBJ2-2, with TRBD1 as a possible D gene (5 bases). The V and J ends lost 2 bases and 4 bases respectively, with 12 bases between them. Per the germline V gene, CDR1 is SGDLS and CDR2 is YYNGEE. The CDR3 runs 15 residues. CDR3 amino acids: CASSVWQGLTGELFF. Written as DNA, the CDR3 is TGTGCCAGCAGCGTTTGGCAGGGTCTCACCGGGGAGCTGTTTTTT.

In this sample, this clonotype turned up once. A read error may explain this, as a much larger clone is one base away. No conserved phenylalanine or tryptophan ends this CDR3, so it is likely a read error. This chain links TRBV12-3 or TRBV12-4 with TRBJ2-4; 13 bases line up with TRBD2. The CDR3 contains 15 residues. With V trimmed by 4 bases and J by 8 bases, 5 bases remained unmatched. As DNA, the CDR3 is TGTGCCAGCAGTTACGGACTAGCGGGAGTACACATTCAGTACTAC. It encodes CASSYGLAGVHIQYY.

Ten or more counts support this clonotype. CDR3 bases: TGTGCCAGCAGCTTAGGGCAGTCGAAAAACATTCAGTACTTC. It specifies CASSLGQSKNIQYF. The chain combines TRBV13 with TRBJ2-4; no clear D. Germline V gives CDR1 PRHDT, CDR2 FYEKMQ (reference sequence). The CDR3 covers 14 residues. The V end was cut by 0 bases, the J end by 4 bases, with 7 bases between. Full variable domain (rest looked up from reference TRBV13 and TRBJ2-4): AAGVIQSPRHLIKEKRETATLKCYPIPRHDTVYWYQQGPGQDPQFLISFYEKMQSDKGSIPDRFSAQQFSDYHSELNMSSLELGDSALYFCASSLGQSKNIQYFGAGTRLSVL.

In this sample, this clonotype turned up once. Given a much more abundant clone one base away, this may be a read error. The missing conserved phenylalanine or tryptophan at the end of this CDR3 makes a read error likely. The chain has TRBV15 and TRBJ1-5; tentatively, D is TRBD1 (6 bases). The germline gives CDR1 LNHNV, CDR2 YYDKDF (reference sequence). The CDR3 extends over 17 amino acids. Trimming stripped 1 base from V and 2 bases from J, with 15 bases between. CDR3 amino acids: CATSRVPGGMGNQPQHS. CDR3 coding DNA: TGTGCCACCAGCAGAGTTCCGGGGGGCATGGGCAATCAGCCCCAGCATTCT.

Details on this clonotype: A much larger clone differs by one base, so this may be a read error. The chain employs TRBV5-3 and TRBJ1-2; 7 positions match TRBD1. TRBV5-3 counts as an open reading frame of uncertain function. The J segment lost 6 bases and the V segment lost 8 bases, leaving 10 bases of the junction unmatched. This CDR3 is 13 amino acids long. The CDR3 sequence is CASTTGSLDGYTF. The CDR3, as DNA: TGTGCCAGCACGACAGGGAGTCTTGATGGCTACACCTTC.

This clonotype was picked up a small number of times. The rearrangement joins TRBV24-1 to TRBJ2-1, with D perhaps matching TRBD2 (6 bases). Deletions cut 6 bases from V and 0 bases from J, with 11 bases between. The CDR3 covers 15 residues. Germline CDR1 and CDR2: KGHDR and SFDVKD. CDR3 region: CATSSVGSSYNEQFF. CDR3 sequence (DNA): TGTGCCACCAGTTCGGTCGGGAGCTCCTACAATGAGCAGTTCTTC.

Notes on this clonotype: Likely a read error: the CDR3 ends without its conserved phenylalanine or tryptophan. This sequence joins TRBV19 and TRBJ2-7; 13 nucleotides align to TRBD2. The CDR3 runs 19 residues. From germline, CDR1 is LNHDA and CDR2 SQIVND (reference sequence). Germline trimming cut 5 bases from V and 0 bases from J; bases unmatched to any gene: 13. The CDR3 reads CASSQGLAGDIPYSYEQYI. The DNA for the CDR3 is TGTGCCAGTAGTCAAGGACTAGCGGGAGACATCCCCTACTCCTACGAGCAGTACATC.

The CDR3 bases are TGTGCCAGCAGCTTAGAGGTTGGACAGGGACTTAGAATAGCCATGAACATTCAGTACTTC. It encodes CASSLEVGQGLRIAMNIQYF. The chain has TRBV7-8 and TRBJ2-4; TRBD1 aligns across 8 bases. V lost 1 base and J lost 7; bases outside the gene matches: 21. The CDR3 is 20 amino acids. Per the germline V gene, CDR1 is SGHVS and CDR2 is FQNEAQ.

This clonotype was counted at least ten times. The chain employs TRBV29-1 and TRBJ1-3, with a possible D match to TRBD1 (5 bases). Germline V gene lookup returns CDR1 SQVTM and CDR2 ANQGSEA. V lost 7 bases and J 4 bases, leaving 20 bases between the germline ends. CDR3 length equals 15 residues. The CDR3 loop is CSALATVHGGNTIYF. The CDR3 DNA reads TGCAGCGCCCTGGCGACAGTCCATGGAGGAAACACCATATATTTT.

In regard to this clonotype: A much larger clone sits a single nucleotide away, making a read error possible. Likely a read error: the CDR3 ends without its conserved phenylalanine or tryptophan. This chain connects TRBV6-1 to TRBJ1-5; D call uncertain. V lost 1 base, J lost 7 bases, and 17 bases lay in between. Per germline, CDR1 MNHNS and CDR2 SASEGT. The CDR3 totals 16 residues. CDR3 region: CASSEGLGRVGQPQHL. As DNA, the CDR3 is TGTGCCAGCAGTGAAGGGTTAGGGCGGGTAGGGCAGCCCCAGCATCTT.

In regard to this clonotype: A much more abundant neighbour one base away suggests this may be a read error. Likely a read error: the CDR3 ends without its conserved phenylalanine or tryptophan. The V gene is TRBV16, the J gene TRBJ2-3; no firm D call. This CDR3 has 15 amino acids. Per germline, CDR1 KGHSY and CDR2 FQNENV. V was cut by 6 bases and J by 2 bases, with 15 bases left in between. The CDR3 coding sequence is TGTGCCAGCAGTCGGCGCGGCAGGTCCACAGATACGCAGTATCTT. Translated, it gives CASSRRGRSTDTQYL.

The chain carries TRBV11-3 and TRBJ2-7, with 12 bases fitting TRBD2. CDR1 and CDR2 from the germline V gene are SGHNT and YENEEA. The CDR3 totals 15 residues. V trimming: 6 bases; J trimming: 0 bases; junction bases outside the gene matches: 3. The CDR3 sequence is CASSQTSGGSYEQYF. CDR3 bases: TGTGCCAGCAGTCAGACTAGCGGGGGCTCCTACGAGCAGTACTTC.

This clonotype was counted only a few times. The chain uses TRBV28 and TRBJ1-5; TRBD1 might be the D (5 bases). V lost 2 bases, J lost 0 bases, and 11 bases lay in between. The germline CDR1 and CDR2 sequences are MDHEN and SYDVKM. The CDR3 sequence is 16 residues long. CDR3 bases: TGTGCCAGCAGTTTAATAGGGGCGGGTAGCAATCAGCCCCAGCATTTT. Translating gives CASSLIGAGSNQPQHF. Variable domain in full (rest from reference TRBV28 and TRBJ1-5): DVKVTQSSRYLVKRTGEKVFLECVQDMDHENMFWYRQDPGLGLRLIYFSYDVKMKEKGDIPEGYSVSREKKERFSLILESASTNQTSMYLCASSLIGAGSNQPQHFGDGTRLSIL.

This clonotype was seen ten or more times. The gene calls are TRBV19 and TRBJ2-7, with D unresolved. This CDR3 contains 13 residues. V was trimmed by 8 bases and J by 0 bases, leaving 11 bases between them. CDR1 and CDR2 (germline): LNHDA, SQIVND (reference sequence). In DNA, the CDR3 is TGTGCCAGTGCCGCGGATTACTCCTACGAGCAGTACTTC. This translates into CASAADYSYEQYF.

In its sample, this clonotype was seen many times. J is TRBJ2-1 and V is TRBV29-1; D assignment may be TRBD1 or TRBD2 (5 bases each). The V end was cut by 1 base, the J end by 6 bases, with 19 bases between. Germline values: CDR1 SQVTM, CDR2 ANQGSEA. This CDR3 is built from 16 residues. CDR3 protein: CSVEGIRDPSGNEQFF. The CDR3 DNA reads TGCAGCGTTGAAGGTATCAGGGACCCCAGCGGCAATGAGCAGTTCTTC.

The sample holds many counts of this clonotype. V usage is TRBV7-6 and J usage is TRBJ2-1, with 9 bases aligning to TRBD1. The germline gives CDR1 SGHVS, CDR2 FNYEAQ. The ends lost 5 bases at V and 5 bases at J; junction bases unmatched: 16. This CDR3 region has 18 residues. The CDR3 loop is CASSRSLTGTGSHNEQFF. The CDR3 nucleotides are TGTGCCAGCAGCCGATCCCTTACCGGGACAGGGTCCCACAATGAGCAGTTCTTC.

In regard to this clonotype: Just one base apart from a much larger clone, this may be a read error. The V call is TRBV14, the J call TRBJ1-2; tentatively, D is TRBD1 (6 bases). The germline V gene encodes CDR1 SGHDN and CDR2 FVKESK. The CDR3 extends over 17 amino acids. CDR3 amino acids: CTSSQGWGSGAGYGYTF. DNA of the CDR3: TGTACCAGCAGCCAAGGTTGGGGTTCGGGGGCCGGCTATGGCTACACCTTC.

In its sample, this clonotype was seen many times. The chain combines TRBV20-1 with TRBJ2-2; D assignment may be TRBD1 or TRBD2 (7 bases each). The CDR3 covers 16 residues. Germline CDR1 reads DFQATT; CDR2 reads SNEGSKA (reference sequence). Deletions cut 5 bases from V and 4 bases from J, with 20 bases between. CDR3 in amino acids: CSAPSPGGGATGELFF. CDR3 DNA sequence: TGCAGTGCTCCCTCACCAGGGGGGGGGGCCACCGGGGAGCTGTTTTTT.

At least ten counts were recorded for this clonotype. CDR3 region: CASSADLGQGEAEQYF. CDR3 nucleotide sequence: TGTGCCAGCAGCGCCGACCTGGGGCAGGGGGAGGCCGAGCAGTACTTC. The J gene is TRBJ2-7, the V gene TRBV6-5, with D possibly being TRBD1 (7 bases). This CDR3 region has 16 residues. Germline loops: CDR1 MNHEY, CDR2 SVGAGI. V dropped 6 bases and J dropped 6 bases, with 24 bases sitting between them.

This clonotype was seen ten or more times. The chain combines TRBV5-8 with TRBJ2-3; D not resolved. The CDR3 contains 14 residues. V lost 3 bases, J lost 0 bases, and 8 bases lay in between. Germline lookup yields CDR1 SGHTS and CDR2 YDEGEE. This chain's CDR3 is CASSYGLSTDTQYF. The CDR3 nucleotides read TGTGCCAGCAGCTATGGTCTTAGCACAGATACGCAGTATTTT.

In this sample, this clonotype turned up many times. V usage is TRBV20-1 and J usage is TRBJ2-3; a weak D match, TRBD2 (6 bases). The germline V gene has CDR1 DFQATT and CDR2 SNEGSKA (reference sequence). V lost 1 base to trimming and J lost 5 bases, with 10 bases between them. The CDR3 consists of 13 residues. The CDR3 is CSARGGIGDTQYF. CDR3 nucleotide sequence: TGCAGTGCTAGAGGCGGGATTGGAGATACGCAGTATTTT.

This clonotype was seen repeatedly, ten times or more. The V and J genes are TRBV29-1 and TRBJ2-7; D ambiguous. CDR3 size: 14 residues. Germline CDR1 is SQVTM and CDR2 is ANQGSEA. V was cut by 4 bases and J by 2 bases, with 15 bases left in between. CDR3 in amino acids: CSVVGLDQAYEQYF. The CDR3 coding sequence is TGCAGCGTTGTTGGGCTAGACCAAGCCTACGAGCAGTACTTC.

This clonotype was seen many times. The gene calls are TRBV30 and TRBJ2-7; the D gene is possibly TRBD2 (5 bases). Per germline, CDR1 GTSNPN and CDR2 SVGIG (reference sequence). The length of the CDR3 is 10 residues. Trimming removed 8 bases from V and 7 bases from J, with 12 bases in between. The CDR3 protein is CARLREEQYF. CDR3 coding DNA: TGTGCCAGACTCCGGGAAGAGCAGTACTTC. Filled out from reference TRBV30 and TRBJ2-7, the complete variable domain reads SQTIHQWPATLVQPVGSPLSLECTVEGTSNPNLYWYRQAAGRGLQLLFYSVGIGQISSEVPQNLSASRPQDRQFILSSKKLLLSDSGFYLCARLREEQYFGPGTRLTVT.

Many counts were recorded for this clonotype. The chain uses TRBV7-6 and TRBJ1-6; tentatively, D is TRBD1 (6 bases). V dropped 1 base and J dropped 6 bases, with 7 bases sitting between them. The CDR3 spans 14 residues. Germline values: CDR1 SGHVS, CDR2 FNYEAQ. The CDR3 loop reads CASSLGGGNSPLHF. The CDR3 DNA sequence: TGTGCCAGCAGCTTAGGAGGGGGTAATTCACCCCTCCACTTT.

Ten or more counts support this clonotype. The chain joins TRBV15 to TRBJ2-6, with D possibly being TRBD1 (6 bases). CDR3 length equals 19 residues. V lost 5 bases and J lost 0, with 20 bases in between. Germline V CDR1 and CDR2: LNHNV, YYDKDF (reference sequence). This CDR3 is CATSLRPGTFISGANVLTF. CDR3 DNA sequence: TGTGCCACCAGCCTACGTCCCGGGACATTTATCTCTGGGGCCAACGTCCTGACTTTC.

This clonotype turned up a few times. The chain carries TRBV29-1 and TRBJ2-2, with 14 bases fitting TRBD2. This CDR3 is 15 amino acids long. Germline V lookup: CDR1 SQVTM, CDR2 ANQGSEA. The J segment lost 6 bases and the V segment lost 7 bases, leaving 7 bases of the junction unmatched. CDR3 amino acids: CSGRLAGGPAGELFF. CDR3 nucleotide sequence: TGCAGCGGCAGACTAGCGGGGGGGCCTGCCGGGGAGCTGTTTTTT.

The chain couples TRBV28 to TRBJ2-1; D call uncertain. The germline V gene has CDR1 MDHEN and CDR2 SYDVKM. Trimming shortened V by 2 bases and J by 0 bases, and 8 bases separated the two germline ends. The CDR3 extends over 15 amino acids. CDR3 residues: CASSLLWSSYNEQFF. DNA for the CDR3: TGTGCCAGCAGTTTACTCTGGAGCTCCTACAATGAGCAGTTCTTC.

This clonotype was seen repeatedly, ten times or more. This chain joins TRBV10-3 and TRBJ2-3, with D perhaps TRBD1 (6 bases). Germline V lookup: CDR1 ENHRY, CDR2 SYGVKD. The CDR3 consists of 16 residues. V lost 6 bases to trimming and J lost 0 bases, with 16 bases between them. The CDR3 DNA is TGTGCCATCAGCCCCGGGACACTTACAAGCACAGATACGCAGTATTTT. Its translation is CAISPGTLTSTDTQYF.

This clonotype showed up many times. The chain joins TRBV6-1 to TRBJ2-2; D unclear. Between the trimmed V and J ends, which lost 1 base and 4 bases, there was a span of 16 bases. Germline V CDR1 and CDR2: MNHNS, SASEGT. The length of the CDR3 is 17 residues. The CDR3 DNA sequence: TGTGCCAGCAGTGAAGGCCCGAGGTTAAAAGTCACCGGGGAGCTGTTTTTT. It encodes CASSEGPRLKVTGELFF.

This clonotype came up many times. V usage is TRBV10-3 and J usage is TRBJ1-1, with 7 bases identical to TRBD1. With V trimmed by 3 bases and J by 1 base, 5 bases remained unmatched. This CDR3 is built from 15 residues. Per germline, CDR1 ENHRY and CDR2 SYGVKD. CDR3: CAISDRTGENTEAFF. The CDR3 coding sequence is TGTGCCATCAGTGATCGGACAGGAGAGAACACTGAAGCTTTCTTT.